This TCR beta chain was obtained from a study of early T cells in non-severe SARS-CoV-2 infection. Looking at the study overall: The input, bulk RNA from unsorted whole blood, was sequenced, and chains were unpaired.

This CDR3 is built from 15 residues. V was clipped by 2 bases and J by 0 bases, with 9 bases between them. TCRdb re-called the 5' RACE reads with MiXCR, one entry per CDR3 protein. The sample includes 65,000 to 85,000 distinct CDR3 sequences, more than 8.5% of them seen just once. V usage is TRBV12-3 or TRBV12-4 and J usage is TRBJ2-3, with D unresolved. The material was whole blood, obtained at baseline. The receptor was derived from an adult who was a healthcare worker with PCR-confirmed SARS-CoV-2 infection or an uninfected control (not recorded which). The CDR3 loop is CASSLFGRSTDTQYF. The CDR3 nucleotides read TGTGCCAGCAGTTTATTCGGCCGTAGCACAGATACGCAGTATTTT.